The 4 T cell receptor beta chains listed next were all sequenced from one sample in a study of identical twins. TCRdb re-analysed the 5' RACE reads in MiXCR, keeping a single row per CDR3 protein. Of 280,000 or so distinct CDR3 sequences detected, more than 6.5% appear once; the ten largest clones hold over 2%. These data were also filed under a second study, of yellow fever vaccine responses in identical twins.

Sequencing was carried out using memory (CD45RO+) T cells sorted from blood. Source of these receptors: a woman under 30 in good health.

At least ten counts were recorded for this clonotype. The gene calls are TRBV15 and TRBJ2-3, with 10 positions matching TRBD2. Trimming took 2 bases from V and 2 from J; bases not matched to a gene: 7. The CDR3 covers 17 residues. Germline V gene data show CDR1 as LNHNV and CDR2 as YYDKDF (reference sequence). This CDR3 is CATSRTYSGGNTDTQYF. The DNA of the CDR3 is TGTGCCACCAGCAGAACTTATAGCGGGGGGAACACAGATACGCAGTATTTT. The entire variable domain, with the rest obtained from reference TRBV15 and TRBJ2-3, is as follows: DAMVIQNPRYQVTQFGKPVTLSCSQTLNHNVMYWYQQKSSQAPKLLFHYYDKDFNNEADTPDNFQSRRPNTSFCFLDIRSPGLGDTAMYLCATSRTYSGGNTDTQYFGPGTRLTVL.

This clonotype was seen repeatedly, ten times or more. The V call is TRBV2, the J call TRBJ2-1; 10 positions match TRBD2. Trimming removed 2 bases from V and 9 bases from J; junction bases left unmatched: 7. The CDR3 has 15 amino acids. Germline V gives CDR1 SNHLY, CDR2 FYNNEI. In DNA form, the CDR3 reads TGTGCCAGCAGTGAAATCGGGACTAGCGCGGCTGAGCAGTTCTTC. Translated, it gives CASSEIGTSAAEQFF.

In this sample, this clonotype turned up a few times. This chain links TRBV24-1 with TRBJ2-1, with 15 nucleotides matching TRBD2. Trimming cost V 3 bases and J 8 bases; bases outside gene matches: 7. This CDR3 has 17 residues. CDR1 is KGHDR and CDR2 is SFDVKD in the germline V gene. The CDR3 spells CATSDPGLAGGPDEQFF. DNA of the CDR3: TGTGCCACCAGTGATCCAGGACTAGCGGGAGGGCCCGATGAGCAGTTCTTC.

Only a few counts were recorded for this clonotype. V is TRBV3-1 and J is TRBJ2-7; possibly TRBD1 for D (6 bases). The CDR3 loop spans 16 amino acids. From germline, CDR1 is LGHDT and CDR2 YNNKEL (reference sequence). V lost 4 bases, J lost 3 bases, and 19 bases lay in between. Here the CDR3 DNA reads TGTGCCAGCAGCCCATACCCCGGGACATCCCACTACGAGCAGTACTTC. It translates to CASSPYPGTSHYEQYF.